The clone carrying this T cell receptor beta chain was detected only once. No antigen is known for it. Clones were sequenced by immunoSEQ multiplex PCR, and TCRdb holds only the in-frame ones, with some missing. The table has about 160,000 clones, more than 80% seen once. J gave up 4 bases and V 3 bases, and 4 bases lay outside the gene matches. Germline loops: CDR1 LNHNV, CDR2 YYDKDF (reference sequence). The CDR3 runs 15 residues. This record comes from a study of T cell responses to AZD1222 COVID-19 vaccine. Study-level findings and limits: CD4 TCRs linked to vaccination spanned spike, dominating at 160-218 and 743-854. Repertoire sampling happened only post peak T cell response.

This sequence joins TRBV15 and TRBJ1-5; 9 nucleotides align to TRBD1. The specimen was peripheral blood, collected on day 0 of AZD1222 vaccination. The TCR sequence derives from an adult in good health. The CDR3 sequence is CATSSVDRGNQPQHF. CDR3 coding DNA: TGTGCCACCAGCAGCGTGGACAGGGGAAATCAGCCCCAGCATTTT. The full variable domain, with the rest looked up from reference TRBV15 and TRBJ1-5, is DAMVIQNPRYQVTQFGKPVTLSCSQTLNHNVMYWYQQKSSQAPKLLFHYYDKDFNNEADTPDNFQSRRPNTSFCFLDIRSPGLGDTAMYLCATSSVDRGNQPQHFGDGTRLSIL.